These 9 T cell receptor beta chains share one sample of origin, sequenced in a study of T cell responses to AZD1222 COVID-19 vaccine. Repertoires were generated with immunoSEQ multiplex PCR, while TCRdb's copy carries only in-frame clones and drops some. The table lists some 140,000 clones, 90% of them singletons. The sequenced sample was peripheral blood, obtained on day 0 of AZD1222 vaccination. Every receptor here comes from an adult in good health.

The V gene is TRBV11-3, the J gene TRBJ1-1, with D maybe TRBD1 (5 bases). Germline V gene lookup returns CDR1 SGHNT and CDR2 YENEEA. CDR3 size: 14 residues. V gave up 3 bases and J gave up 0 bases, with 8 bases separating them. The CDR3 nucleotides are TGTGCCAGCAGCTTCGCAGGGATGAACACTGAAGCTTTCTTT. As protein: CASSFAGMNTEAFF.

The V call is TRBV7-9, the J call TRBJ1-6; tentative D call: TRBD1 (6 bases). The CDR3 has 13 residues. V was shortened by 5 bases and J by 9 bases, with 11 bases between the two germline ends. Germline CDR1 is SEHNR and CDR2 is FQNEAQ (reference sequence). CDR3 region: CASSGPGVSPLHF. The CDR3 DNA reads as TGTGCCAGCAGCGGCCCAGGGGTTTCACCCCTCCACTTT.

This chain links TRBV11-1 with TRBJ1-1; possible D gene TRBD1, 6 bases. V was cut by 1 base and J by 4 bases, with 10 bases left in between. CDR3 length equals 14 residues. CDR1 is SGHAT and CDR2 is FQDESV in the germline V gene (reference sequence). CDR3 region: CASSLVRGSTEAFF. For the CDR3, the DNA is TGTGCCAGCAGCTTAGTTAGGGGGTCCACTGAAGCTTTCTTT.

This chain joins TRBV3-1 (or the pseudogene TRBV3-2) and TRBJ2-5; D is perhaps TRBD1 (6 bases). V lost 4 bases and J lost 5, with 8 bases in between. Germline CDR1 is LGHDT and CDR2 is YNNKEL (reference sequence). This CDR3 comprises 12 residues. CDR3 sequence reads: CASSPTGETQYF. The CDR3 DNA follows: TGTGCCAGCAGCCCCACAGGGGAGACCCAGTACTTC.

The chain joins TRBV5-1 to TRBJ2-7; 7 bases map to TRBD1. The length of the CDR3 is 15 residues. V shed 4 bases, J shed 4 bases, and the junction held 11 bases outside the gene matches. CDR1 and CDR2 from the germline V gene are SGHRS and YFSETQ. CDR3 bases: TGCGCCAGCAGCCTTGAGAGGACAGGTGGGTACGAGCAGTACTTC. Protein sequence: CASSLERTGGYEQYF. The full variable domain, completed using reference TRBV5-1 and TRBJ2-7, is KAGVTQTPRYLIKTRGQQVTLSCSPISGHRSVSWYQQTPGQGLQFLFEYFSETQRNKGNFPGRFSGRQFSNSRSEMNVSTLELGDSALYLCASSLERTGGYEQYFGPGTRLTVT.

The genes are TRBV21-1 and TRBJ1-5. TRBV21-1 is recorded as a pseudogene. This CDR3 has 13 amino acids. The CDR3 spells CASSKGRWQPQHF. In DNA, the CDR3 is TGTGCCAGCAGCAAAGGGAGGTGGCAGCCCCAGCATTTT.

The count of this clone is one. The chain employs TRBV7-6 and TRBJ2-1; the D call may be TRBD1 or TRBD2 (5 bases each). Germline V gives CDR1 SGHVS, CDR2 FNYEAQ. The V end was cut by 7 bases, the J end by 8 bases, with 15 bases between. There are 13 residues in the CDR3. CDR3 residues: CASNDPLGDEQFF. Written as DNA, the CDR3 is TGTGCCAGCAACGACCCCCTGGGGGATGAGCAGTTCTTC.

The chain couples TRBV12-5 to TRBJ1-6, with D unclear. Looked up from germline, CDR1 is LGHNT and CDR2 is FRNRAP. Between the trimmed V and J ends, which lost 4 bases and 6 bases, there was a span of 7 bases. This CDR3 has 13 amino acids. The CDR3 DNA reads TGTGCTAGTGGTTATGGCGGTAATTCACCCCTCCACTTT. Translated, it gives CASGYGGNSPLHF. The full variable domain, its missing parts supplied by reference TRBV12-5 and TRBJ1-6, is DARVTQTPRHKVTEMGQEVTMRCQPILGHNTVFWYRQTMMQGLELLAYFRNRAPLDDSGMPKDRFSAEMPDATLATLKIQPSEPRDSAVYFCASGYGGNSPLHFGNGTRLTVT.

V and J are TRBV19 and TRBJ2-1; D call uncertain. Trimming left V 3 bases short and J 8 bases short, with 17 bases between. The CDR3 length is 15 residues. CDR1 LNHDA and CDR2 SQIVND come from the germline V gene (reference sequence). CDR3 DNA sequence: TGTGCCAGTAGTATTTTGGGATCTGGAGTGGATGAGCAGTTCTTC. It yields the protein CASSILGSGVDEQFF.